The clone carrying this TCR beta chain was observed at least ten times. The antigen remains unidentified. This sample is part of a study of CD8 T cells in ankylosing spondylitis. CDR3 length equals 16 residues. CDR1 is SGDLS, CDR2 YYNGEE, per germline. The V gene end was trimmed by 4 bases and the J gene end by 2 bases; junction bases not matched to a gene: 10. In making TCR beta libraries, quantitative 5'-RACE with molecular barcodes was used. In TCRdb, the 5' RACE reads were re-called with MiXCR into one record per CDR3 protein. The sample consists of around 770,000 distinct CDR3 sequences, 19% of them appearing once. Study-wide results and limits: Earlier studies detected some motif variants in reactive arthritis synovial fluid and blood. In ankylosing spondylitis blood, a motif of 7 to 9 highly homologous TCR beta variants appeared characteristic. The study looked at matched synovial fluid samples from ankylosing spondylitis patients. Disease-linked clones were reported to be significantly enriched there. Clones linked to the disease showed a CD8+ phenotype. They occurred at relatively low frequencies in peripheral blood.

This chain uses TRBV9 with TRBJ2-3, with 7 nucleotides matching TRBD2. The clonotype was recovered from a male donor with ankylosing spondylitis. Sequencing was performed on blood, either unsorted or a sorted T cell fraction (not recorded which). The CDR3 DNA sequence: TGTGCCAGCAGCCTAACCTCCGGGACTACCACAGATACGCAGTATTTT. This gives the protein CASSLTSGTTTDTQYF. Based on the CDR3 plus reference TRBV9 and TRBJ2-3, the full variable domain is DSGVTQTPKHLITATGQRVTLRCSPRSGDLSVYWYQQSLDQGLQFLIQYYNGEERAKGNILERFSAQQFPDLHSELNLSSLELGDSALYFCASSLTSGTTTDTQYFGPGTRLTVL.